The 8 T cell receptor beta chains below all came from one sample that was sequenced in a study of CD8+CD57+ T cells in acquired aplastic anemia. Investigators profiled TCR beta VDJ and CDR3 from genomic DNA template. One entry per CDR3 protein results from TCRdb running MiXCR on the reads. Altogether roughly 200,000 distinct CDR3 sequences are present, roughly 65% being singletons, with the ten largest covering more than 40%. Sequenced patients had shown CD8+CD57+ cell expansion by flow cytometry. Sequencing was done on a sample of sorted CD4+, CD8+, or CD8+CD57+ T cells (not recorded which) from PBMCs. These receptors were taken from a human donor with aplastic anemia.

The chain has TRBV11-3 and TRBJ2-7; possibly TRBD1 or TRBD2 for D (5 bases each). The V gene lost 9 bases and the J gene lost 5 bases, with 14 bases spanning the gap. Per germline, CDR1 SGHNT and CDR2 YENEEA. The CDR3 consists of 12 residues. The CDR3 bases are TGTGCCAGTAGCCCCGGGGCGGACGAGCAGTACTTC. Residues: CASSPGADEQYF.

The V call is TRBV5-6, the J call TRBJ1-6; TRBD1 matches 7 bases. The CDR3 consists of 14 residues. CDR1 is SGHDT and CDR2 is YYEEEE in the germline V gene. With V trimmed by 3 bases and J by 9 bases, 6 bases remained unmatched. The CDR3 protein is CASSWTAGGSPLHF. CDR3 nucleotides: TGTGCCAGCAGCTGGACAGCAGGGGGTTCACCCCTCCACTTT. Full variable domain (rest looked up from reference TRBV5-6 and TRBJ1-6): DAGVTQSPTHLIKTRGQQVTLRCSPKSGHDTVSWYQQALGQGPQFIFQYYEEEERQRGNFPDRFSGHQFPNYSSELNVNALLLGDSALYLCASSWTAGGSPLHFGNGTRLTVT.

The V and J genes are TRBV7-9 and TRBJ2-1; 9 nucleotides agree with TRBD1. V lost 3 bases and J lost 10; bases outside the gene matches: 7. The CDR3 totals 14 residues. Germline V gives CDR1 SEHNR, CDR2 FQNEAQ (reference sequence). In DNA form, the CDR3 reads TGTGCCAGCAGCTTCGAACAGGGGGCTCAGGAGCAGTTCTTC. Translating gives CASSFEQGAQEQFF.

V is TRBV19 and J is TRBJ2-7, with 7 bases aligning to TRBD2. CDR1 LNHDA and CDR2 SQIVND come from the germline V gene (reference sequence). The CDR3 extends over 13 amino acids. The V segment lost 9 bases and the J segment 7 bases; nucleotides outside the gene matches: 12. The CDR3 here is CASGEGREREQYF. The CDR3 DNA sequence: TGTGCCAGCGGGGAGGGCAGGGAGAGGGAGCAGTACTTC.

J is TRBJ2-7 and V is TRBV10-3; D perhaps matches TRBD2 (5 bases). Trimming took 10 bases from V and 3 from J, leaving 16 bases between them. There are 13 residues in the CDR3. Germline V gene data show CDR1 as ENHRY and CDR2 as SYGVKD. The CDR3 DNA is TGTGCCACTGGATTAAGCGGAAACTACGAGCAGTACTTC. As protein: CATGLSGNYEQYF.

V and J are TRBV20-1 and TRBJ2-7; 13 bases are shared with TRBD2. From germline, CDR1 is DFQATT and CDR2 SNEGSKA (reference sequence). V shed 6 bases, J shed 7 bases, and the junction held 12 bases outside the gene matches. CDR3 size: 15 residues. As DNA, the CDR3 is TGCAGTGCGCGTGGACTAGCGGGAGAGTCCGGGGAGCAGTACTTC. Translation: CSARGLAGESGEQYF.

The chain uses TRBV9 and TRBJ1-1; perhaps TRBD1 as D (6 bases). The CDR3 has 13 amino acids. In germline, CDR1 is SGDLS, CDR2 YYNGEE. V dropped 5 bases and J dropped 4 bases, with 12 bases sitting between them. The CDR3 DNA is TGTGCCAGCAGGGACTCAGGGGCCACTGAAGCTTTCTTT. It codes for CASRDSGATEAFF. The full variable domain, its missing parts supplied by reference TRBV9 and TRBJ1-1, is DSGVTQTPKHLITATGQRVTLRCSPRSGDLSVYWYQQSLDQGLQFLIQYYNGEERAKGNILERFSAQQFPDLHSELNLSSLELGDSALYFCASRDSGATEAFFGQGTRLTVV.

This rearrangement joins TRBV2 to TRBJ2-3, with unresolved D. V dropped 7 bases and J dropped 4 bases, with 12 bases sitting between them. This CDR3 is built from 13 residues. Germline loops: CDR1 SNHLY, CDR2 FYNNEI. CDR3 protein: CASNAVGSDTQYF. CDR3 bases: TGTGCCAGCAACGCGGTCGGCTCAGATACGCAGTATTTT.